Listed here are 27 T cell receptor beta chains from one sample, sequenced in a study of OX40 agonist ivuxolimab in advanced cancers. Sequencing used immunoSEQ multiplex PCR; TCRdb keeps in-frame clones, though not all of them. This table holds about 73,000 clones, more than 85% found once. Material: CD4+ or CD8+ T cells sorted from blood, obtained in a trial of the OX40 agonist ivuxolimab. The source of these receptors is an adult with an advanced solid tumor such as melanoma, head and neck, liver or kidney cancer.

The chain links TRBV15 to TRBJ2-1; D may be TRBD2 (7 bases). This CDR3 is 18 amino acids long. CDR1 LNHNV and CDR2 YYDKDF come from the germline V gene (reference sequence). Trimming pared 0 bases from V and 2 bases from J, leaving 17 bases between. The CDR3 sequence is CATSRDHPRGGPYNEQFF. CDR3 coding DNA: TGTGCCACCAGCAGAGATCACCCAAGGGGGGGACCCTACAATGAGCAGTTCTTC.

The CDR3, as DNA: TGCGCCAGCAGCTTGGATCGGGGCCTCCCTCATGAAGCTTTCTTT. Translating gives CASSLDRGLPHEAFF. The chain combines TRBV5-1 with TRBJ1-1, with a tentative D call TRBD1 (5 bases). Trimming cost V 0 bases and J 7 bases, with 16 bases left between them. Germline CDR1 SGHRS, CDR2 YFSETQ. The CDR3 runs 15 residues.

The chain is built from TRBV10-3 and TRBJ1-2, with D possibly TRBD1 on 6 matching bases. The CDR3 contains 14 residues. Germline assignment: CDR1 ENHRY and CDR2 SYGVKD. Trimming took off 3 bases at V and 5 bases at J, with 13 bases between the two ends. The CDR3 spells CAISEQGEGYGYTF. For the CDR3, the DNA is TGTGCCATCAGTGAACAGGGAGAGGGGTATGGCTACACCTTC.

V is TRBV5-6 and J is TRBJ1-1; a possible D gene is TRBD1 (5 bases). CDR1 is SGHDT, CDR2 YYEEEE, per germline. The CDR3 extends over 12 amino acids. V lost 4 bases to trimming and J lost 8 bases, with 12 bases between them. The CDR3 spells CASSIGGGEAFF. The CDR3 nucleotides are TGTGCCAGCAGCATAGGCGGGGGAGAAGCTTTCTTT.

V is TRBV13 and J is TRBJ2-3; 13 nucleotides align to TRBD2. The CDR3 covers 14 residues. V was pared by 5 bases and J by 15 bases, with 11 bases of the junction left unmatched. Germline values: CDR1 PRHDT, CDR2 FYEKMQ (reference sequence). This CDR3 is CASSAWTSGGPDYF. CDR3 DNA: TGTGCCAGCAGCGCGTGGACTAGCGGGGGCCCGGACTATTTT.

The V and J genes are TRBV9 and TRBJ2-3; D is possibly TRBD2 (5 bases). The CDR3 spans 18 residues. The V gene lost 0 bases and the J gene lost 4 bases, with 21 bases spanning the gap. Germline V CDR1 and CDR2: SGDLS, YYNGEE. The CDR3 region has the DNA TGTGCCAGCAGCGTAGGGGTGAGCGGCTTCCCTCCCTCAGATACGCAGTATTTT. Protein: CASSVGVSGFPPSDTQYF.

V and J are TRBV7-7 and TRBJ2-2; possible D gene TRBD2, 5 bases. The V end lost 5 bases, the J end lost 4 bases, and 17 bases lay between the germline ends. CDR3 size: 16 residues. Germline CDR1 SSHAT, CDR2 FNYEAQ (reference sequence). The DNA for the CDR3 is TGTGCCAGCAGCCCCTACGGCCGGGCGGGCACCGGGGAGCTGTTTTTT. It yields the protein CASSPYGRAGTGELFF.

This chain connects TRBV9 to TRBJ1-4, with D possibly being TRBD1 (5 bases). CDR1 and CDR2 from the germline V gene are SGDLS and YYNGEE. The V end was cut by 4 bases, the J end by 4 bases, with 14 bases between. The CDR3 runs 15 residues. This CDR3 reads CASSTHRQGNEKLFF. In DNA form, the CDR3 reads TGTGCCAGCAGCACCCACAGGCAGGGTAATGAAAAACTGTTTTTT.

The gene calls are TRBV30 and TRBJ2-1; 11 positions agree with TRBD2. Germline assignment: CDR1 GTSNPN and CDR2 SVGIG (reference sequence). This CDR3 spans 14 amino acids. J was trimmed by 4 bases and V by 5 bases; bases with no gene match: 4. The CDR3 loop is CAWGGLADYNEQFF. CDR3 DNA: TGTGCCTGGGGGGGACTAGCGGATTACAATGAGCAGTTCTTC.

This clone has just a few counts. The chain recombines TRBV9 with TRBJ1-1; the D is unclear. The germline gives CDR1 SGDLS, CDR2 YYNGEE. Trimming removed 2 bases at V and 2 bases at J, with 10 bases between. This CDR3 spans 14 amino acids. DNA of the CDR3: TGTGCCAGCAGCGTGGGAGGGATAAACACTGAAGCTTTCTTT. Protein: CASSVGGINTEAFF.

J is TRBJ2-3 and V is TRBV2; possible D gene TRBD2, 7 bases. Germline values: CDR1 SNHLY, CDR2 FYNNEI. The CDR3 is 16 residues long. Trimming took off 3 bases at V and 2 bases at J, with 15 bases between the two ends. The CDR3 is CASSESGRGLTDTQYF. The CDR3 DNA reads TGTGCCAGCAGTGAGTCTGGGCGGGGGCTCACAGATACGCAGTATTTT.

This rearrangement joins TRBV11-2 to TRBJ1-2; D not resolved. Germline V gene data show CDR1 as SGHAT and CDR2 as FQNNGV. Trimming removed 1 base from V and 2 bases from J, with 11 bases in between. The CDR3 runs 15 residues. This CDR3 reads CASSLGSELNYGYTF. As DNA, the CDR3 is TGTGCCAGCAGCTTAGGGTCAGAACTGAACTATGGCTACACCTTC.

V gene TRBV11-2 combines with J gene TRBJ1-2; maybe TRBD1 (5 bases). This CDR3 comprises 14 residues. CDR1 and CDR2 (germline): SGHAT, FQNNGV. Trimming took off 3 bases at V and 3 bases at J, with 11 bases between the two ends. CDR3 nucleotides: TGTGCCAGCAGCTTGGGGCAGTCCGACTATGGCTACACCTTC. This codes for CASSLGQSDYGYTF.

V is TRBV7-9 and J is TRBJ1-2; D remains unclear. The CDR3 extends over 13 amino acids. Germline CDR1 and CDR2: SEHNR and FQNEAQ (reference sequence). V lost 1 base and J 6 bases, leaving 9 bases between the germline ends. CDR3 in DNA: TGTGCCAGCAGCTTAGAGAAAGGCCATGGCTACACCTTC. Translated: CASSLEKGHGYTF.

The chain links TRBV5-4 to TRBJ1-2; the match to TRBD1 covers 8 bases. Losses at the gene ends were 4 bases for V and 5 bases for J; bases not matched to a gene: 13. This CDR3 is built from 16 residues. CDR1 SGHNT and CDR2 YYREEE come from the germline V gene (reference sequence). As DNA, the CDR3 is TGTGCCAGCAGCCCAGGACAGGGTTCTGATGTTTATGGCTACACCTTC. Translating it yields CASSPGQGSDVYGYTF. Supplemented by reference TRBV5-4 and TRBJ1-2, the full variable domain reads ETGVTQSPTHLIKTRGQQVTLRCSSQSGHNTVSWYQQALGQGPQFIFQYYREEENGRGNFPPRFSGLQFPNYSSELNVNALELDDSALYLCASSPGQGSDVYGYTFGSGTRLTVV.

This clone was found once. J is TRBJ1-5 and V is TRBV19; 7 bases map to TRBD1. V gave up 6 bases and J gave up 1 base; unmatched junction bases: 9. CDR3 size: 16 residues. Germline V gives CDR1 LNHDA, CDR2 SQIVND (reference sequence). The CDR3 sequence: CASRTTGYESNQPQHF. The CDR3 nucleotides are TGTGCCAGTAGGACGACAGGGTACGAGAGCAATCAGCCCCAGCATTTT.

This clone has only one observation. The V call is TRBV9, the J call TRBJ1-2, with TRBD1 matching 7 bases. V was clipped by 1 base and J by 4 bases; unmatched bases: 10. Germline loops: CDR1 SGDLS, CDR2 YYNGEE. This CDR3 has 16 amino acids. The CDR3 here is CASSVTGASGGYGYTF. The CDR3 coding sequence is TGTGCCAGCAGCGTAACAGGAGCTTCAGGGGGCTATGGCTACACCTTC.

This sequence joins TRBV2 and TRBJ1-2, with D unclear. Germline lookup yields CDR1 SNHLY and CDR2 FYNNEI. V dropped 6 bases and J dropped 4 bases, with 15 bases sitting between them. The CDR3 covers 14 residues. CDR3 DNA sequence: TGTGCCAGCAGCCCCTCTCGAGAGGCCTATGGCTACACCTTC. Translation: CASSPSREAYGYTF.

This clone appeared once. The J gene is TRBJ1-1, the V gene TRBV19; D not resolved. Deletions cut 9 bases from V and 8 bases from J, with 13 bases between. The CDR3 consists of 11 residues. Germline V gives CDR1 LNHDA, CDR2 SQIVND (reference sequence). CDR3 residues: CASSGGKEAFF. As DNA, the CDR3 is TGTGCCAGCAGTGGAGGGAAAGAAGCTTTCTTT.

The genes are TRBV7-9 and TRBJ2-3, with a tentative D call TRBD1 (5 bases). Germline loops: CDR1 SEHNR, CDR2 FQNEAQ (reference sequence). V was cut by 5 bases and J by 1 base, with 16 bases left in between. The CDR3 totals 16 residues. The CDR3 spells CASSPETVLGTDTQYF. The CDR3 nucleotides read TGTGCCAGCAGCCCCGAGACAGTTTTGGGCACAGATACGCAGTATTTT.

The rearrangement joins TRBV30 to TRBJ1-2, with a possible D match to TRBD1 (6 bases). With 2 bases removed from V and 8 bases from J, the gap between germline ends came to 12 bases. This CDR3 region has 12 residues. Germline CDR1 reads GTSNPN; CDR2 reads SVGIG (reference sequence). CDR3 protein: CAWSQGYEGYTF. CDR3 bases: TGTGCCTGGAGTCAGGGGTATGAGGGCTACACCTTC.

The chain combines TRBV29-1 with TRBJ1-1; a weak D match, TRBD1 (5 bases). V was cut by 2 bases and J by 5 bases, with 12 bases left in between. Germline V CDR1 and CDR2: SQVTM, ANQGSEA. There are 13 residues in the CDR3. In DNA form, the CDR3 reads TGCAGCGTTGAACCCGGGGGTGGGACTGAAGCTTTCTTT. Protein: CSVEPGGGTEAFF.

J is TRBJ1-2 and V is TRBV9; D is possibly TRBD1 (5 bases). The CDR3 is made up of 13 amino acids. Germline V lookup: CDR1 SGDLS, CDR2 YYNGEE. Trimming removed 2 bases from V and 8 bases from J, with 13 bases in between. In DNA form, the CDR3 reads TGTGCCAGCAGCGTTGGCAGGGCGACGGGCTACACCTTC. Protein product: CASSVGRATGYTF.

This clone has just one count. This chain uses TRBV19 with TRBJ1-4; D gene uncertain. The CDR3 totals 17 residues. Trimming took off 6 bases at V and 3 bases at J, with 20 bases between the two ends. Looked up from germline, CDR1 is LNHDA and CDR2 is SQIVND (reference sequence). CDR3 bases: TGTGCCAGTAGGGACCGACCGGGGAACGGCCCTAATGAAAAACTGTTTTTT. Protein product: CASRDRPGNGPNEKLFF. The full variable domain, its missing parts supplied by reference TRBV19 and TRBJ1-4, is DGGITQSPKYLFRKEGQNVTLSCEQNLNHDAMYWYRQDPGQGLRLIYYSQIVNDFQKGDIAEGYSVSREKKESFPLTVTSAQKNPTAFYLCASRDRPGNGPNEKLFFGSGTQLSVL.

CDR3 DNA: TGTGCCAGCACTACGACGGGACTAGCGGGATACGAGCAGTACTTC. It encodes CASTTTGLAGYEQYF. The V and J genes are TRBV27 and TRBJ2-7, with 13 bases matching TRBD2. The CDR3 extends over 15 amino acids. Trimming took 7 bases from V and 4 from J; bases not matched to a gene: 7. Germline CDR1 MNHEY, CDR2 SMNVEV (reference sequence).

This chain links TRBV6-5 with TRBJ2-1; maybe TRBD2 (6 bases). The CDR3 consists of 15 residues. The ends were cut back, 2 bases at V and 4 bases at J, with 12 bases in the middle. Germline V gene sequence: CDR1 MNHEY, CDR2 SVGAGI. The CDR3 is CASSYMGLEYNEQFF. The CDR3 coding sequence is TGTGCCAGCAGTTACATGGGACTGGAATACAATGAGCAGTTCTTC.

The gene calls are TRBV19 and TRBJ1-6; D perhaps matches TRBD1 (5 bases). There are 16 residues in the CDR3. V was shortened by 3 bases and J by 0 bases, with 9 bases between the two germline ends. Germline V CDR1 and CDR2: LNHDA, SQIVND (reference sequence). As DNA, the CDR3 is TGTGCCAGTAGTATCTGGGGGAGCTCCTATAATTCACCCCTCCACTTT. Protein sequence: CASSIWGSSYNSPLHF.